Following are 18 T cell receptor beta chains from one sample sequenced in a study of CD8 T cells in ankylosing spondylitis. No antigen is known for these receptors. TCRdb re-called the 5' RACE reads with MiXCR, one entry per CDR3 protein. The sample records more than 500,000 distinct CDR3 sequences, approximately 5.3% being singletons. Study results and limitations: Blood from ankylosing spondylitis patients appeared to carry a characteristic roughly eight-variant TCR beta motif.

Sequencing input: blood, either unsorted or a sorted T cell fraction (not recorded which). The receptors come from a male donor with ankylosing spondylitis.

This clonotype was observed many times. This chain links TRBV12-3 or TRBV12-4 with TRBJ2-7, with TRBD1 as a possible D gene (5 bases). V was trimmed by 5 bases and J by 6 bases, leaving 8 bases between them. The CDR3 is 11 amino acids. CDR3 bases: TGTGCCAGCAGTCATCAGGGCGAGCAGTACTTC. Protein product: CASSHQGEQYF.

This clonotype has ten or more counts. The chain employs TRBV10-3 and TRBJ2-2; the D is unclear. The V end lost 4 bases, the J end lost 7 bases, and 7 bases lay between the germline ends. Looked up from germline, CDR1 is ENHRY and CDR2 is SYGVKD. The CDR3 consists of 12 residues. CDR3 loop: CAISGSVGELFF. CDR3 bases: TGTGCCATCAGTGGGAGTGTCGGGGAGCTGTTTTTT.

Comment on this clonotype: The junction departs from germline at one end; a sequencing error may be responsible. The V and J genes are TRBV7-3 and TRBJ2-1, with no clear D. Germline values: CDR1 SGHTA, CDR2 FQGTGA. The CDR3 is 12 amino acids. Here the CDR3 DNA reads TGTGCCAGCGGCTTACCTTCGGCTCAGGTGCTCTTC. Amino acid sequence: CASGLPSAQVLF.

This clonotype was counted ten times or more. V usage is TRBV11-2 and J usage is TRBJ2-5; perhaps TRBD2 as D (6 bases). Per germline, CDR1 SGHAT and CDR2 FQNNGV. Trimming stripped 2 bases from V and 5 bases from J, with 12 bases between. The CDR3 loop spans 14 amino acids. CDR3 sequence reads: CASSLWRAGETQYF. The CDR3, as DNA: TGTGCCAGCAGCTTATGGAGGGCCGGGGAGACCCAGTACTTC.

This clonotype came up many times. The chain links TRBV4-1 to TRBJ2-3; D may be TRBD1 (6 bases). The CDR3 consists of 14 residues. Germline V gene sequence: CDR1 MGHRA, CDR2 YSYEKL. Trimming stripped 4 bases from V and 3 bases from J, with 11 bases between. The DNA of the CDR3 is TGCGCCAGCAGCCCATTGGGGGCGACAGATACGCAGTATTTT. Translation gives CASSPLGATDTQYF.

This clonotype was observed many times. The J gene is TRBJ1-4, the V gene TRBV4-3; D gene ambiguous. Trimming removed 0 bases from V and 0 bases from J, with 14 bases in between. The CDR3 contains 18 residues. CDR1 is LGHNA, CDR2 YSLEER, per germline. The CDR3 DNA reads TGCGCCAGCAGCCAAGATTGGACCCAGCGGGCAACTAATGAAAAACTGTTTTTT. It codes for CASSQDWTQRATNEKLFF.

This chain links TRBV3-1 with TRBJ2-3; D remains ambiguous. Germline assignment: CDR1 LGHDT and CDR2 YNNKEL (reference sequence). V was pared by 0 bases and J by 4 bases, with 5 bases between. The CDR3 is 13 amino acids. In DNA, the CDR3 is TGTGCCAGCAGCCAAGAGGTCCCAGATACGCAGTATTTT. It yields the protein CASSQEVPDTQYF.

This clonotype was detected only a few times. CDR3 nucleotides: TGCGCCAGCAGCCAAGGGGCCACTCCGGTCCACGAGCAGTACTTC. Amino acid sequence: CASSQGATPVHEQYF. The chain employs TRBV4-1 and TRBJ2-7; D call uncertain. The V end lost 1 base, the J end lost 5 bases, and 15 bases lay between the germline ends. The germline gives CDR1 MGHRA, CDR2 YSYEKL. The CDR3 is 15 amino acids.

V gene TRBV9 combines with J gene TRBJ2-7; TRBD2 matches at 9 bases. Germline loops: CDR1 SGDLS, CDR2 YYNGEE. Trimming cost V 5 bases and J 6 bases; bases outside gene matches: 9. The CDR3 consists of 14 residues. DNA for the CDR3: TGTGCCAGCAGGGGCGGGAGGGAGTCGGGCGAGCAGTACTTC. Encoded protein: CASRGGRESGEQYF.

This clonotype was counted at least ten times. The CDR3: CASSLQGADGYTF. CDR3 DNA: TGTGCCAGCAGCTTGCAGGGGGCGGATGGCTACACCTTC. The chain couples TRBV5-8 to TRBJ1-2; TRBD1 aligns across 8 bases. The germline V gene has CDR1 SGHTS and CDR2 YDEGEE. The trim removed 1 base at V and 6 bases at J, leaving 2 bases unmatched. The CDR3 sequence is 13 residues long. Supplemented by reference TRBV5-8 and TRBJ1-2, the full variable domain reads EAGVTQSPTHLIKTRGQQATLRCSPISGHTSVYWYQQALGLGLQFLLWYDEGEERNRGNFPPRFSGRQFPNYSSELNVNALELEDSALYLCASSLQGADGYTFGSGTRLTVV.

This clonotype has a count of ten or more. The chain has TRBV4-2 and TRBJ2-5; D remains ambiguous. Trimming shortened V by 1 base and J by 3 bases, and 9 bases separated the two germline ends. CDR3 length: 14 residues. Germline assignment: CDR1 LGHNA and CDR2 YNFKEQ. CDR3 bases: TGTGCCAGCAGCCAAGTTCCGACCAAAGAGACCCAGTACTTC. Protein sequence: CASSQVPTKETQYF.

This clonotype appeared many times. The genes are TRBV7-2 and TRBJ1-2, with D hard to call. The length of the CDR3 is 15 residues. Looked up from germline, CDR1 is SGHTA and CDR2 is FQGNSA. V dropped 2 bases and J dropped 2 bases, with 12 bases sitting between them. CDR3 loop: CASSLRVPLNYGYTF. The DNA of the CDR3 is TGTGCCAGCAGCTTAAGGGTACCACTAAACTATGGCTACACCTTC.

This clonotype occurred many times. V usage is TRBV29-1 and J usage is TRBJ2-5; tentatively, D is TRBD1 or TRBD2 (5 bases each). With 3 bases removed from V and 4 bases from J, the gap between germline ends came to 12 bases. In germline, CDR1 is SQVTM, CDR2 ANQGSEA. The CDR3 extends over 13 amino acids. The CDR3 DNA follows: TGCAGCGTTGAGAAGGGACGGCGAGAGACCCAGTACTTC. Residues: CSVEKGRRETQYF.

This clonotype was recorded many times. This chain links TRBV29-1 with TRBJ2-1, with D perhaps TRBD2 (5 bases). The germline CDR1 and CDR2 sequences are SQVTM and ANQGSEA. Trimming left V 6 bases short and J 3 bases short, with 15 bases between. This CDR3 is built from 14 residues. This CDR3 reads CSVILVGFYNEQFF. CDR3 DNA: TGCAGCGTCATACTAGTTGGTTTCTACAATGAGCAGTTCTTC.

This clonotype was seen ten or more times. The chain is built from TRBV5-1 and TRBJ2-5, with 10 nucleotides matching TRBD1. Germline-derived CDR1 and CDR2 are SGHRS and YFSETQ. V lost 6 bases and J lost 1; bases outside the gene matches: 3. CDR3 length equals 14 residues. This CDR3 reads CASTRDRGQETQYF. Written as DNA, the CDR3 is TGCGCCAGCACCCGGGACAGGGGCCAAGAGACCCAGTACTTC.

This clonotype came up many times. The chain joins TRBV5-1 to TRBJ2-1; 7 bases map to TRBD1. Germline CDR1 SGHRS, CDR2 YFSETQ. J was trimmed by 6 bases and V by 0 bases; bases with no gene match: 3. The CDR3 spans 14 residues. DNA of the CDR3: TGCGCCAGCAGCTTGGGCACAGGGGCCAATGAGCAGTTCTTC. It specifies CASSLGTGANEQFF. Combining the CDR3 with reference TRBV5-1 and TRBJ2-1 gives the whole variable domain KAGVTQTPRYLIKTRGQQVTLSCSPISGHRSVSWYQQTPGQGLQFLFEYFSETQRNKGNFPGRFSGRQFSNSRSEMNVSTLELGDSALYLCASSLGTGANEQFFGPGTRLTVL.

This clonotype was observed many times. This chain uses TRBV28 with TRBJ1-2, with 7 bases identical to TRBD1. The V and J ends lost 3 bases and 3 bases, in that order; junction bases with no gene match: 19. This CDR3 is 19 amino acids long. Per germline, CDR1 MDHEN and CDR2 SYDVKM. This CDR3 reads CASSFSLSMRQGRYYGYTF. The CDR3 region has the DNA TGTGCCAGCAGTTTCTCTCTATCGATGAGACAGGGTCGGTACTATGGCTACACCTTC.

The V and J genes are TRBV29-1 and TRBJ2-4; D gene uncertain. The CDR3 is made up of 11 amino acids. Trimming stripped 7 bases from V and 5 bases from J, with 9 bases between. The germline gives CDR1 SQVTM, CDR2 ANQGSEA. The CDR3 sequence: CSARGQNIQYF. The CDR3 nucleotides are TGCAGCGCTAGAGGTCAAAACATTCAGTACTTC.